This TCR beta chain stems from a study of technical replicates of blood from a few donors. This CDR3 is 15 amino acids long. Germline V gene sequence: CDR1 SNHLY, CDR2 FYNNEI. Between the trimmed V and J ends, which lost 2 bases and 0 bases, there was a span of 8 bases. Produced via immunoSEQ multiplex PCR; TCRdb's table is partial and in-frame only. The sample shows some 87,000 clones, around 97% of them seen only once. This chain joins TRBV2 and TRBJ2-1; maybe TRBD2 (6 bases). The sample comprised T cells isolated from PBMCs. This receptor was obtained from a human donor in good health. In DNA, the CDR3 is TGTGCCAGCAGTGAACAGGGAGGCTCCTACAATGAGCAGTTCTTC. This codes for CASSEQGGSYNEQFF. Full variable domain (outside the CDR3, taken from reference TRBV2 and TRBJ2-1): EPEVTQTPSHQVTQMGQEVILRCVPISNHLYFYWYRQILGQKVEFLVSFYNNEISEKSEIFDDQFSVERPDGSNFTLKIRSTKLEDSAMYFCASSEQGGSYNEQFFGPGTRLTVL.